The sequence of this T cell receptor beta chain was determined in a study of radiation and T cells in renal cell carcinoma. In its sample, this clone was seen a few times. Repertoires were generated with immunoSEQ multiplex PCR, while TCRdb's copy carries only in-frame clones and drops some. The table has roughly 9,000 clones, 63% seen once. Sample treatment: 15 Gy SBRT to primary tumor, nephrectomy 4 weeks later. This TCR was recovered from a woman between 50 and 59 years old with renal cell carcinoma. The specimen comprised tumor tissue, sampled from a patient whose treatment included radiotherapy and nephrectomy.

CDR3 nucleotide sequence: TGCGCCAGCAGTTACGGGGAAAAGATTTCACCCCTCCACTTT. Amino acids: CASSYGEKISPLHF. The J gene is TRBJ1-6, the V gene TRBV10-2; D gene ambiguous. V was trimmed by 5 bases and J by 9 bases, leaving 14 bases between them. Looked up from germline, CDR1 is WSHSY and CDR2 is SAAADI. The CDR3 sequence is 14 residues long.